This TCR beta chain was sequenced in a study of vaccination effects on CD4 cells after COVID-19. As concerns this clone: The antigen is unknown. This sample includes further DNA sequences coding for the same CDR3.

V was clipped by 0 bases and J by 5 bases, with 14 bases between them. The CDR3 spans 15 residues. Looked up from germline, CDR1 is SGHRS and CDR2 is YFSETQ. TCRdb's table, derived via immunoSEQ multiplex PCR, lists solely in-frame clones and lacks some. The sample includes about 79,000 clones, around 74% seen only once; the top ten take approximately 1.7%. Sequencing in the ViraFEST assay came after antigen-specific CD4+ T cells had been expanded with viral peptide pools, which were used to stimulate PBMC. Subsequent to a culture period of about ten days, CD4+ T cells were isolated. Days 3 and 7 were when half the medium was replaced with IL-2 medium.

The sequencing here drew on CD4+ T cells from PBMCs cultured with HCoV-229E spike peptides, taken before COVID-19 vaccination. The TCR originated in a human donor who received a COVID-19 vaccine. The V gene is TRBV5-1, the J gene TRBJ2-5; TRBD1 is a possible D gene (6 bases). The CDR3 region has the DNA TGCGCCAGCAGCTTGGTTTCAGGGGCTGGGGAGACCCAGTACTTC. This sequence encodes CASSLVSGAGETQYF.